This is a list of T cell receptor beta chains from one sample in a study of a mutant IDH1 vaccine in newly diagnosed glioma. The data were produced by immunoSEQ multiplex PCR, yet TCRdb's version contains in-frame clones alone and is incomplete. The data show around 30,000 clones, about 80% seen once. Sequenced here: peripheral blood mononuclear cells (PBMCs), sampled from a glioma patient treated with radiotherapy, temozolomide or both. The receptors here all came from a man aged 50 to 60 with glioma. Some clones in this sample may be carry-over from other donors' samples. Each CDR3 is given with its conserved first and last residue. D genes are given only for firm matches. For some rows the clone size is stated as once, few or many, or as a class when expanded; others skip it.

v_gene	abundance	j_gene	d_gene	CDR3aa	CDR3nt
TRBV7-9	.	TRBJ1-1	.	CASSLGIPRGMNTEAFF	TGTGCCAGCAGCTTAGGGATTCCGAGGGGGATGAACACTGAAGCTTTCTTT
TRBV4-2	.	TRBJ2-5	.	CASSQDLRGETQYF	TGTGCCAGCAGCCAAGATTTGAGGGGAGAGACCCAGTACTTC
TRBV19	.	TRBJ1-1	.	CASSRSRYTEAFF	TGTGCCAGTAGTCGGTCAAGGTACACTGAAGCTTTCTTT
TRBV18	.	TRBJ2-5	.	CASSPNTGETQYF	TGTGCCAGCTCACCCAACACGGGGGAGACCCAGTACTTC
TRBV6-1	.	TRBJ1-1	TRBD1	CASSDPGTGGSRAFF	TGTGCCAGCAGTGACCCCGGGACAGGGGGTTCGAGGGCTTTCTTT
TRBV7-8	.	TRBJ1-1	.	CASSLRMNTEAFF	TGTGCCAGCAGCTTACGGATGAACACTGAAGCTTTCTTT
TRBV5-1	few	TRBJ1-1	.	CASSLSGERAEAFF	TGCGCCAGCAGCTTGTCAGGGGAACGCGCTGAAGCTTTCTTT
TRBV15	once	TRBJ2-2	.	CATSREAGTGELFF	TGTGCCACCAGCAGAGAGGCGGGGACCGGGGAGCTGTTTTTT
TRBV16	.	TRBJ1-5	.	CASSPARNQPQHF	TGTGCCAGCAGCCCTGCACGCAATCAGCCCCAGCATTTT
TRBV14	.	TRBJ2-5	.	CASSQEKGTGYSQETQYF	TGTGCCAGCAGCCAAGAAAAAGGGACGGGTTATTCTCAAGAGACCCAGTACTTC
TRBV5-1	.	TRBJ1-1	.	CASSLARTEDTEAFF	TGCGCCAGCAGCTTGGCCCGGACGGAGGACACTGAAGCTTTCTTT
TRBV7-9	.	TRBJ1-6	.	CASSSADFPSPLHF	TGTGCCAGCAGCTCGGCGGACTTCCCCTCACCCCTCCACTTT
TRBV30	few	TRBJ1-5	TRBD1	CAWSEGQGGWQPQHF	TGTGCCTGGAGTGAGGGACAGGGGGGGTGGCAGCCCCAGCATTTT
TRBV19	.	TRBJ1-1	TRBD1	CASGQADRYTEAFF	TGTGCCAGCGGACAGGCGGATCGATACACTGAAGCTTTCTTT
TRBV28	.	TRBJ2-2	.	CASSLGAGELFF	TGTGCCAGCAGCCTTGGGGCCGGGGAGCTGTTTTTT